This T cell receptor (beta chain) is drawn from a study of TIL therapy for anti-PD-1-resistant metastatic lung cancer. The germline CDR1 and CDR2 sequences are SGDLS and YYNGEE. V was pared by 4 bases and J by 2 bases, with 6 bases of the junction left unmatched. The CDR3 consists of 14 residues. As for time point: pre-treatment sample, taken before nivolumab and TIL therapy. Enrollment ran from late 2017 to early 2020. Sequencing used immunoSEQ v3. The table came from immunoSEQ multiplex PCR; TCRdb's copy has only in-frame clones and leaves some out. The repertoire has 57,000 or so clones, about nine tenths of them found once; the top ten carry around 2.6%.

This receptor was identified in a person aged 25-85 years with non-small cell lung cancer. This rearrangement joins TRBV9 to TRBJ2-7, with 7 bases matching TRBD1. Specimen: blood, collected at baseline. The CDR3 protein is CASSPGQIPYEQYF. Written as DNA, the CDR3 is TGTGCCAGCAGCCCGGGACAGATTCCCTACGAGCAGTACTTC.